This T cell receptor beta chain was sequenced in a study of T cell repertoires in aging, cancer and after chemotherapy. Study-level information: Paired samples before and after chemotherapy came from chronic lymphocytic leukemia patients on fludarabine- or bendamustine-based regimens. Study-wide points: Age-matched healthy donors had significantly more diverse, less clonal blood TCR repertoires than untreated cancer patients.

TCR beta rearrangements were amplified from peripheral blood genomic DNA. A mixed TRB-A/B primer pool amplified rearranged TRB by multiplex touch-down PCR. TCRdb re-called the multiplex PCR reads with MiXCR, one entry per CDR3 protein. Altogether under 7,500 distinct CDR3 sequences are present, 30% being singletons, with the ten largest covering approximately 8.4%. The CDR3 extends over 16 amino acids. V lost 5 bases and J lost 0, with 17 bases in between. Germline CDR1 reads DFQATT; CDR2 reads SNEGSKA (reference sequence). Details on this clonotype: The target antigen is unknown.

This clonotype was obtained from a human donor with a blood cancer. V gene TRBV20-1 combines with J gene TRBJ2-1, with a possible D match to TRBD2 (6 bases). Sequences were obtained from blood. CDR3 amino acids: CSAPKFGGSSYNEQFF. In DNA form, the CDR3 reads TGCAGTGCTCCCAAGTTCGGGGGAAGCTCCTACAATGAGCAGTTCTTC.